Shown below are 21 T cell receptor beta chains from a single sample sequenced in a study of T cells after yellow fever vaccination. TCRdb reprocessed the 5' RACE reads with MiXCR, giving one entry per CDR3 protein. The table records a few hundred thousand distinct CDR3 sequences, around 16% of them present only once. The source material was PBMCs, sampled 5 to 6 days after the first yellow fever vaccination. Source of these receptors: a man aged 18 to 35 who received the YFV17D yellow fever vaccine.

This chain's CDR3 is CASSNQVSPNGYTF. The CDR3 DNA is TGTGCCAGCAGTAACCAGGTCTCCCCAAATGGCTACACCTTC. This sequence joins TRBV25-1 and TRBJ1-2; D unresolved. Germline values: CDR1 MGHDK, CDR2 SYGVNS. CDR3 length equals 14 residues. Trimming took 5 bases from V and 6 from J, leaving 16 bases between them.

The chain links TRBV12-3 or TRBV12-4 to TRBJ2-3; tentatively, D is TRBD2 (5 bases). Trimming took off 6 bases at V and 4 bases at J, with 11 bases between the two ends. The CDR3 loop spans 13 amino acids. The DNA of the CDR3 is TGTGCCAGCAGCCGTTCGGGGTCAGATACGCAGTATTTT. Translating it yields CASSRSGSDTQYF.

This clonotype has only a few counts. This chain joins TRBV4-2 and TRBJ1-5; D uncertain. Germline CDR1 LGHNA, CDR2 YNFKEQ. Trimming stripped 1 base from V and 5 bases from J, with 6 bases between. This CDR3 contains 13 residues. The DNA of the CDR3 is TGTGCCAGCAGCCAAGCGGAGGATCAGCCCCAGCATTTT. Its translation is CASSQAEDQPQHF.

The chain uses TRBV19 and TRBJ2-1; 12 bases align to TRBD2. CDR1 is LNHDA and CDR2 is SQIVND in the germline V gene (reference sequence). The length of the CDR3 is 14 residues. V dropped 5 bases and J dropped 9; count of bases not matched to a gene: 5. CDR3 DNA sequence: TGTGCCAGTAGTTGGGGACTAGCGGGTAGTGAGCAGTTCTTC. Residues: CASSWGLAGSEQFF.

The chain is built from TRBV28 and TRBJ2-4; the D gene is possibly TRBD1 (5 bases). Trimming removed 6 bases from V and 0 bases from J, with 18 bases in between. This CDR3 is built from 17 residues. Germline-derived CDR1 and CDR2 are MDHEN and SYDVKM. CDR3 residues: CASREIATELAKNIQYF. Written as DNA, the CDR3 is TGTGCCAGCAGAGAGATCGCGACAGAACTAGCCAAAAACATTCAGTACTTC.

CDR3 loop: CASTPWAGTQLFF. CDR3 DNA sequence: TGTGCCAGCACCCCGTGGGCCGGGACACAACTGTTTTTT. This chain joins TRBV2 and TRBJ1-4; D might be TRBD1 (6 bases). V dropped 7 bases and J dropped 12 bases, with 18 bases sitting between them. Germline V CDR1 and CDR2: SNHLY, FYNNEI. This CDR3 contains 13 residues.

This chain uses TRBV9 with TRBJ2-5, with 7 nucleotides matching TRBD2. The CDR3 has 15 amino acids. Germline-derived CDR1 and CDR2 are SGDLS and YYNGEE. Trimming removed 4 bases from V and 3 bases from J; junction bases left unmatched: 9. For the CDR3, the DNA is TGTGCCAGCAGCTTCTCACGGGCGGGGGAAGAGACCCAGTACTTC. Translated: CASSFSRAGEETQYF.

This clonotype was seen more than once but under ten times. The DNA for the CDR3 is TGCGCCAGCAGCCCCGGACAGGGCCTGCCCGAGCAGTACTTC. Amino acid sequence: CASSPGQGLPEQYF. This chain connects TRBV5-1 to TRBJ2-7; 8 bases align to TRBD1. The J segment lost 6 bases and the V segment lost 4 bases, leaving 9 bases of the junction unmatched. This CDR3 comprises 14 residues. Germline V CDR1 and CDR2: SGHRS, YFSETQ.

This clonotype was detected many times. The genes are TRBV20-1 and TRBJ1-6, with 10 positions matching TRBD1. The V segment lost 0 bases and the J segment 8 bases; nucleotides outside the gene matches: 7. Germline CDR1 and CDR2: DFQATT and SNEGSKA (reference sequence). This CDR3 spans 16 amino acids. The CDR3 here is CSARDSMDRGDSPLHF. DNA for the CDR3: TGCAGTGCTAGAGATTCAATGGACAGGGGGGATTCACCCCTCCACTTT.

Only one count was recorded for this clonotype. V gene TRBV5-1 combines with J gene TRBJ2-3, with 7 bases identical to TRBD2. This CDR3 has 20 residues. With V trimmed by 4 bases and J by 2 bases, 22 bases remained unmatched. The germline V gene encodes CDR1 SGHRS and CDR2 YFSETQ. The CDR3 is CASSTKLAGGDDRHTDTQYF. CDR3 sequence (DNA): TGCGCCAGCAGCACCAAATTAGCGGGCGGCGACGATCGACACACAGATACGCAGTATTTT. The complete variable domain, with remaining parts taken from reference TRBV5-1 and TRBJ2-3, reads KAGVTQTPRYLIKTRGQQVTLSCSPISGHRSVSWYQQTPGQGLQFLFEYFSETQRNKGNFPGRFSGRQFSNSRSEMNVSTLELGDSALYLCASSTKLAGGDDRHTDTQYFGPGTRLTVL.

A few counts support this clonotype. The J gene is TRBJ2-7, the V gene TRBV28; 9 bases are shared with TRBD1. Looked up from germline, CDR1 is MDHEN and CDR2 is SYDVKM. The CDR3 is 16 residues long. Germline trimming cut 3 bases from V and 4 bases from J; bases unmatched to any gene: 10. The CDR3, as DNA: TGTGCCAGCAGTTTTTTGGGTGCCGGGACAGGGTACGAGCAGTACGTC. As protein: CASSFLGAGTGYEQYV.

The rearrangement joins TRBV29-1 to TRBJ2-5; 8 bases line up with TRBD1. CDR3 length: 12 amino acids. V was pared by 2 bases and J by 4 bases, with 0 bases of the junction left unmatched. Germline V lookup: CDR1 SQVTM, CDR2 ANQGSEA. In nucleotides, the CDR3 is TGCAGCGTTGAACAGGGGGCAGAGACCCAGTACTTC. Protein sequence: CSVEQGAETQYF.

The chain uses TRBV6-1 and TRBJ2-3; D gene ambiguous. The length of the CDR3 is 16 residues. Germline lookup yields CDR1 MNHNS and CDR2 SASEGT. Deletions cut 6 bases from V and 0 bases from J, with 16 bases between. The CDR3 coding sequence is TGTGCCAGCAGGACCTCCCGACGGCTTAGCACAGATACGCAGTATTTT. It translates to CASRTSRRLSTDTQYF.

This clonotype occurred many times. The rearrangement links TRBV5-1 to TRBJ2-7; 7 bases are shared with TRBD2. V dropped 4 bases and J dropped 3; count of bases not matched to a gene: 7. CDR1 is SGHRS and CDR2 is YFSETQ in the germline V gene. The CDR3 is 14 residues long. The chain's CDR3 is CASSPDGGGYEQYF. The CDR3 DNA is TGCGCCAGCAGCCCGGATGGGGGGGGCTACGAGCAGTACTTC.

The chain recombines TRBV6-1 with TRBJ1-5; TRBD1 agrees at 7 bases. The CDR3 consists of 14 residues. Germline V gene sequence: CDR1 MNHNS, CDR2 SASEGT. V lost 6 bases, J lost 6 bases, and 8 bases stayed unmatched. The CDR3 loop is CASSPDRMSQPQHF. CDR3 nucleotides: TGTGCCAGCAGCCCGGACAGGATGAGTCAGCCCCAGCATTTT.

The CDR3 bases are TGTGCCAGCAGTTGGCAGGGTTCGGGGACCCAGTACTTC. Protein: CASSWQGSGTQYF. V usage is TRBV28 and J usage is TRBJ2-5; D possibly corresponds to TRBD1 (5 bases). The CDR3 covers 13 residues. V shed 4 bases and J shed 7 bases, with 13 bases lying between them. CDR1 and CDR2 (germline): MDHEN, SYDVKM. The whole variable domain, filled in from reference TRBV28 and TRBJ2-5, reads DVKVTQSSRYLVKRTGEKVFLECVQDMDHENMFWYRQDPGLGLRLIYFSYDVKMKEKGDIPEGYSVSREKKERFSLILESASTNQTSMYLCASSWQGSGTQYFGPGTRLLVL.

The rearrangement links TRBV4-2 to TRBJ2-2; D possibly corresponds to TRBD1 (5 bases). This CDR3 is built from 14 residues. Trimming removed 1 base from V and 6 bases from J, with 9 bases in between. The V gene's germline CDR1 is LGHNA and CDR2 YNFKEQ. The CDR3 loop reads CASSQAGSAGELFF. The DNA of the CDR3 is TGTGCCAGCAGCCAAGCAGGGTCGGCCGGGGAGCTGTTTTTT.

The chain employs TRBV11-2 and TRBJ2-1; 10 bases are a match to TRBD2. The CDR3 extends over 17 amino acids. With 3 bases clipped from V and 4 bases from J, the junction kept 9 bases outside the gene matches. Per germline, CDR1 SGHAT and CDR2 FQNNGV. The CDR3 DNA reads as TGTGCCAGCAGCTTCCCCCTGGAGCGGGGGGGATACAATGAGCAGTTCTTC. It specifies CASSFPLERGGYNEQFF.

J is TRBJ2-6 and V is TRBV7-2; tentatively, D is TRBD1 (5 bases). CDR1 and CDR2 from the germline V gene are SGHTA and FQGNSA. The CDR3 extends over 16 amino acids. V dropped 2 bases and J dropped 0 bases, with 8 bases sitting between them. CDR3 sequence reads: CASSLSRVSGANVLTF. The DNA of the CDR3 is TGTGCCAGCAGCTTATCCAGGGTCTCTGGGGCCAACGTCCTGACTTTC.

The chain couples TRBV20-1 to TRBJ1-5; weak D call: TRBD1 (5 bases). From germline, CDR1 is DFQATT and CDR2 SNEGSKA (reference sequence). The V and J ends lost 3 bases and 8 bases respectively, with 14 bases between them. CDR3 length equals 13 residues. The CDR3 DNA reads TGCAGTGCTAGGAGTGATTTGGGGGAGCCCCAGCATTTT. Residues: CSARSDLGEPQHF.

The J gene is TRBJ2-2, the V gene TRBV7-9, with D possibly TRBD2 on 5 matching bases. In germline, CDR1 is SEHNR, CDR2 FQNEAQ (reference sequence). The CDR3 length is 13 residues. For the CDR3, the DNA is TGTGCAGAGGACTTACGGGACACCGGGGAGCTGTTTTTT. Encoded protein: CAEDLRDTGELFF. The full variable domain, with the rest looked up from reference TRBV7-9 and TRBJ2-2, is DTGVSQNPRHKITKRGQNVTFRCDPISEHNRLYWYRQTLGQGPEFLTYFQNEAQLEKSRLLSDRFSAERPKGSFSTLEIQRTEQGDSAMYLCAEDLRDTGELFFGEGSRLTVL.